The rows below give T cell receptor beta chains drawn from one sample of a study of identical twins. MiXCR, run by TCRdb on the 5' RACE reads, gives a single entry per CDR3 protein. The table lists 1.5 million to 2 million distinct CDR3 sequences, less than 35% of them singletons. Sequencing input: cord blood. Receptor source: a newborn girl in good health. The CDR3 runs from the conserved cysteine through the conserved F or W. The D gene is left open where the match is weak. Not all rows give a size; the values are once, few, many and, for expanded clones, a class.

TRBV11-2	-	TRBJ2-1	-	CASSLLRPRRAAPESNGQFF	TGTGCCAGCAGCTTACTTCGTCCTCGACGGGCCGCACCCGAGAGCAATGGGCAGTTCTTC
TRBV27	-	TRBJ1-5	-	CASSPIQGVNQPQHF	TGTGCCAGCAGTCCAATACAGGGCGTGAACCAGCCCCAGCATTTT
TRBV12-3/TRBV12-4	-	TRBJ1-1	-	CASSLARFERGNTEAFF	TGTGCCAGCAGTTTAGCGCGTTTTGAGAGGGGGAACACTGAAGCTTTCTTT
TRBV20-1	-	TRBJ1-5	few	CSASKAYQPQHF	TGCAGTGCTAGTAAGGCTTATCAGCCCCAGCATTTT
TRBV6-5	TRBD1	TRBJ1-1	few	CASSYQTGGNLNAEAFF	TGTGCCAGCAGTTACCAAACAGGGGGCAACTTGAACGCTGAAGCTTTCTTT
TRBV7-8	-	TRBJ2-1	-	CASSPNPDNEQFF	TGTGCCAGCAGCCCGAACCCGGACAATGAGCAGTTCTTC
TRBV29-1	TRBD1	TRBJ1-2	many	CSVIPGQGDYGYTF	TGCAGCGTTATACCGGGACAGGGGGACTATGGCTACACCTTC
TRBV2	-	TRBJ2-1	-	CASSARSSHGIWPYNEQFF	TGTGCCAGCAGTGCACGGTCATCCCATGGGATATGGCCCTACAATGAGCAGTTCTTC
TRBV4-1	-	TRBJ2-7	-	CASSPSSGPYEQYF	TGCGCCAGCAGTCCCAGCTCCGGCCCCTACGAGCAGTACTTC
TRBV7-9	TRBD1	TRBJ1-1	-	CASSLSGTGLSAEAFF	TGTGCCAGCAGCTTATCCGGGACAGGGTTATCGGCTGAAGCTTTCTTT
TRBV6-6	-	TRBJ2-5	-	CASSYGGRQETQYF	TGTGCCAGCAGTTATGGGGGACGCCAAGAGACCCAGTACTTC
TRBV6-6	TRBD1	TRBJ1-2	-	CASSTGTGVPYGYTF	TGTGCCAGCAGTACCGGGACAGGGGTTCCCTATGGCTACACCTTC
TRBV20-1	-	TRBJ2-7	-	CSARDPVGVGDEQYF	TGCAGTGCTAGAGATCCCGTGGGGGTTGGCGACGAGCAGTACTTC
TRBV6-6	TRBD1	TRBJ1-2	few	CASSQPGTGNNYGYTF	TGTGCCAGCAGCCAACCGGGGACAGGGAACAACTATGGCTACACCTTC
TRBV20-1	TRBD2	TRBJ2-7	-	CSARDWASGAPYEQYF	TGCAGTGCTAGAGATTGGGCTAGCGGGGCCCCCTACGAGCAGTACTTC
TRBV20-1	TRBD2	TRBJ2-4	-	CSARYRLAEGNIQYF	TGCAGTGCTAGATATAGGCTAGCGGAGGGAAACATTCAGTACTTC
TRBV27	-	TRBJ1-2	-	CASSGRGNGYTF	TGTGCCAGCAGCGGCAGGGGTAACGGCTACACCTTC
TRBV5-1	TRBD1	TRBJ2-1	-	CASSSGQGFEQFF	TGCGCCAGCAGCTCGGGACAGGGGTTTGAGCAGTTCTTC
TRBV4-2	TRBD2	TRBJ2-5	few	CASSRVSGGTQETQYF	TGTGCCAGCAGCCGTGTCAGCGGGGGGACACAAGAGACCCAGTACTTC
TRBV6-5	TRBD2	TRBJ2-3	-	CASSYPKRLAGGSGTDTQYF	TGTGCCAGCAGTTACCCCAAACGACTAGCGGGGGGCTCAGGCACAGATACGCAGTATTTT
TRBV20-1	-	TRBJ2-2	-	CSAAPGTGELFF	TGCAGTGCTGCCCCTGGGACCGGGGAGCTGTTTTTT
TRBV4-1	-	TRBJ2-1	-	CASSQQDTQQFF	TGCGCCAGCAGCCAACAGGATACTCAGCAGTTCTTC
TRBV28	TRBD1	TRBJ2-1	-	CASSTFDRGSYNEQFF	TGTGCCAGCAGCACATTCGACAGGGGCTCCTACAATGAGCAGTTCTTC
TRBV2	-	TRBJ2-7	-	CASILDRGGTYEQYF	-
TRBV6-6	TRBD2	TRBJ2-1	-	CASSYSRTSGGHNEQFF	TGTGCCAGCAGTTACTCGCGGACTAGCGGGGGCCACAATGAGCAGTTCTTC
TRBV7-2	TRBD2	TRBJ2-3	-	CASSLVATSGGADTQYF	TGTGCCAGCAGCTTAGTAGCAACTAGCGGGGGGGCGGATACGCAGTATTTT
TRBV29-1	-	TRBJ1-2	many	CSVEDNYGYTF	TGCAGCGTTGAAGACAACTATGGCTACACCTTC
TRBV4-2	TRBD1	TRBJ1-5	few	CASSQASGQANQPQHF	TGTGCCAGCAGCCAAGCTTCTGGACAGGCAAATCAGCCCCAGCATTTT
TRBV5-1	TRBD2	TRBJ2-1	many	CASSLSASGYNEQFF	TGCGCCAGCAGCTTGTCGGCTAGCGGGTACAATGAGCAGTTCTTC
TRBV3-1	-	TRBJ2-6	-	CASSQGGFGANVLTF	TGTGCCAGCAGCCAAGGGGGGTTTGGGGCCAACGTCCTGACTTTC
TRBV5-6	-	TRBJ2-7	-	CASSLVPGRTYEQYF	TGTGCCAGCAGCTTGGTCCCAGGACGGACCTACGAGCAGTACTTC
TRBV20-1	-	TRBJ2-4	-	CSAGGLGQWAKNIQYF	TGCAGTGCGGGCGGTTTGGGGCAATGGGCCAAAAACATTCAGTACTTC
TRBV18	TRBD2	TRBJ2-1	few	CASSPFRGENNEQFF	TGTGCCAGCTCACCATTCCGGGGGGAGAACAATGAGCAGTTCTTC
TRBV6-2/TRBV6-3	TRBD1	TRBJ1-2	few	CASSYARGTYGYTF	TGTGCCAGCAGTTACGCCAGGGGGACCTATGGCTACACCTTC
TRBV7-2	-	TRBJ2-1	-	CASSQISDLYNEQFF	TGTGCCAGCAGCCAGATATCGGACCTTTACAATGAGCAGTTCTTC
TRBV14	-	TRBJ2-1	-	CASSQVWTFGASDEQFF	TGTGCCAGCAGCCAAGTTTGGACTTTCGGAGCGTCCGATGAGCAGTTCTTC
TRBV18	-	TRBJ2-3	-	CASSRSIADTQYF	TGTGCCAGCTCACGATCTATTGCAGATACGCAGTATTTT
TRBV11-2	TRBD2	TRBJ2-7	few	CASSLGRTSYNEQYF	TGTGCCAGCAGCTTAGGTCGGACTAGCTACAATGAGCAGTACTTC
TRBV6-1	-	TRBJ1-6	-	CAIDAGAINSPLHF	TGTGCCATCGATGCAGGGGCGATCAATTCACCCCTCCACTTT
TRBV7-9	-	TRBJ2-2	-	CASSHDYLRNTGELFF	TGTGCCAGCAGCCACGATTATTTAAGGAACACCGGGGAGCTGTTTTTT
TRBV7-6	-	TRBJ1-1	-	CASSLERGIWMNTEAFF	TGTGCCAGCAGCTTAGAGAGAGGAATCTGGATGAACACTGAAGCTTTCTTT
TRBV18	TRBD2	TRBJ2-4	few	CASSPTSGRSDIQYF	TGTGCCAGCTCACCGACTAGCGGGAGGAGTGACATTCAGTACTTC
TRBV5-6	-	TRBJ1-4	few	CASSLATYEKLFF	TGTGCCAGCAGCTTGGCCACCTATGAAAAACTGTTTTTT
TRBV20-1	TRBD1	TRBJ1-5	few	CSARGDRGLRNQPQHF	TGCAGTGCTAGGGGAGACAGGGGGCTTCGCAATCAGCCCCAGCATTTT
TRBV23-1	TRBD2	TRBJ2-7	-	CASSHRASGSPYEQYF	TGCGCCAGCAGTCACAGGGCTAGCGGGAGCCCCTACGAGCAGTACTTC
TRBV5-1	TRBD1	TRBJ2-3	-	CASRLGQGYTDTQYF	TGCGCCAGCAGGCTTGGACAGGGGTACACAGATACGCAGTATTTT
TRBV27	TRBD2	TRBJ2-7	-	CASGLYASGIYEQYF	TGTGCCAGCGGTTTATATGCTAGCGGGATTTACGAGCAGTACTTC
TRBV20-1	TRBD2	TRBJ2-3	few	CSASGAGVTDTQYF	TGCAGTGCTAGTGGAGCGGGGGTCACAGATACGCAGTATTTT
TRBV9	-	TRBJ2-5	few	CASSVAPSQGRETQYF	TGTGCCAGCAGCGTAGCTCCCTCACAGGGTCGGGAGACCCAGTACTTC
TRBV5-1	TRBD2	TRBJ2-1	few	CASSLGASGIPYNEQFF	TGCGCCAGCAGCTTGGGTGCTAGCGGGATACCCTACAATGAGCAGTTCTTC
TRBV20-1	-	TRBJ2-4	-	CSARAWGLGAKNIQYF	TGCAGTGCTAGAGCCTGGGGGCTAGGAGCCAAAAACATTCAGTACTTC
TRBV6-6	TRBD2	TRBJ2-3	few	CASSQTRTSGSTDTQYF	TGTGCCAGCAGTCAAACCCGAACTAGCGGGAGCACAGATACGCAGTATTTT
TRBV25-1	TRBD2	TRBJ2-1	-	CASCPPGLAVIEQFF	TGTGCCAGCTGTCCCCCGGGACTAGCGGTGATTGAGCAGTTCTTC